One sample yielded the 7 T cell receptor beta chains listed below, sequenced in a study of cytomegalovirus exposure and HLA in healthy donors. PCR was performed using 60 Vbeta and 13 Jbeta primers. Clones were sequenced by immunoSEQ multiplex PCR, and TCRdb holds only the in-frame ones, with some missing. The sample yields 180,000 or so clones, 70% to 85% seen once. The sequenced sample consisted of PBMCs. These receptors all stem from a human donor in good health.

V usage is TRBV10-2 and J usage is TRBJ2-5; TRBD2 agrees at 7 bases. TRBJ2-7 explains the end of the DNA better; the J call may be wrong. Germline V lookup: CDR1 WSHSY, CDR2 SAAADI. CDR3 length: 15 amino acids. The CDR3 region is CASSEGGRASYEQYF. The DNA of the CDR3 is TGCGCCAGCAGTGAGGGGGGGAGGGCCTCCTACGAGCAGTACTTC.

This chain joins TRBV19 and TRBJ2-3; the match to TRBD2 covers 7 bases. CDR3 length equals 18 residues. V was pared by 6 bases and J by 1 base, with 16 bases of the junction left unmatched. Germline loops: CDR1 LNHDA, CDR2 SQIVND (reference sequence). The CDR3 region has the DNA TGTGCCAGTAGAGGAGGGGAGGGTAATATTCGAGGCACAGATACGCAGTATTTT. Its translation is CASRGGEGNIRGTDTQYF. The entire variable domain, with the rest obtained from reference TRBV19 and TRBJ2-3, is as follows: DGGITQSPKYLFRKEGQNVTLSCEQNLNHDAMYWYRQDPGQGLRLIYYSQIVNDFQKGDIAEGYSVSREKKESFPLTVTSAQKNPTAFYLCASRGGEGNIRGTDTQYFGPGTRLTVL.

The chain employs TRBV7-9 and TRBJ1-2; D is perhaps TRBD1 (5 bases). V was cut by 3 bases and J by 8 bases, with 13 bases left in between. CDR3 length: 13 amino acids. Germline V CDR1 and CDR2: SEHNR, FQNEAQ (reference sequence). The CDR3 DNA follows: TGTGCCAGCAGCTTTAGGGGAGGGAACGGCTACACCTTC. Translating gives CASSFRGGNGYTF.

The chain is built from TRBV7-2 and TRBJ2-7; a weak D match, TRBD1 (5 bases). V lost 1 base and J lost 0, with 13 bases in between. The germline V gene has CDR1 SGHTA and CDR2 FQGNSA. The CDR3 sequence is 16 residues long. The CDR3: CASSLGAGPFSYEQYF. The CDR3 region has the DNA TGTGCCAGCAGCTTAGGAGCAGGGCCATTCTCCTACGAGCAGTACTTC. The full variable domain, with the rest looked up from reference TRBV7-2 and TRBJ2-7, is GAGVSQSPSNKVTEKGKDVELRCDPISGHTALYWYRQSLGQGLEFLIYFQGNSAPDKSGLPSDRFSAERTGGSVSTLTIQRTQQEDSAVYLCASSLGAGPFSYEQYFGPGTRLTVT.

DNA for the CDR3: TGTGCCATCAGTGACCCGGGGCAGGGGGAGACCCAGTACTTC. Translated: CAISDPGQGETQYF. The chain links TRBV10-3 to TRBJ2-5, with D perhaps matching TRBD1 (6 bases). Trimming removed 3 bases from V and 5 bases from J, with 13 bases in between. Germline values: CDR1 ENHRY, CDR2 SYGVKD. The CDR3 is 14 residues long.

The CDR3 DNA follows: TGTGCCAGCAGCGTAGGCGGGGGGCCTGTCAATGAGCAGTTCTTC. Translation: CASSVGGGPVNEQFF. The V gene is TRBV9, the J gene TRBJ2-1; TRBD2 matches at 8 bases. With 0 bases clipped from V and 6 bases from J, the junction kept 5 bases outside the gene matches. There are 15 residues in the CDR3. Germline V lookup: CDR1 SGDLS, CDR2 YYNGEE.

The V and J genes are TRBV11-2 and TRBJ2-5; D is perhaps TRBD2 (6 bases). Trimming removed 1 base from V and 5 bases from J, with 8 bases in between. Per germline, CDR1 SGHAT and CDR2 FQNNGV. The CDR3 consists of 13 residues. CDR3 in amino acids: CASSLGRDETQYF. The DNA of the CDR3 is TGTGCCAGCAGCTTAGGGAGGGATGAGACCCAGTACTTC.